This T cell receptor beta chain was sequenced in a study of blood T cells in healthy people across ages. In its sample, this clonotype was seen once. Just one base apart from a much larger clone, this may be a read error. The use of a sample-barcoded 5' primer and a J-beta primer mix characterized a second PCR of roughly 6 to 11 cycles. TCRdb re-called the 5' RACE reads with MiXCR, one entry per CDR3 protein. The table lists about 1.6 million distinct CDR3 sequences, almost 35% of them singletons. Sample: blood. This TCR was recovered from a woman in her thirties in good health.

The CDR3 reads CASGDIADYAKNIRYF. CDR3 nucleotides: TGTGCCAGCGGGGATATAGCGGATTACGCCAAAAACATTCGGTACTTC. The chain carries TRBV4-2 and TRBJ2-4; weak D call: TRBD2 (6 bases). The CDR3 contains 16 residues. Per the germline V gene, CDR1 is LGHNA and CDR2 is YNFKEQ.